This TCR beta chain emerged from a study of STAT3 mutations in large granular lymphocyte leukemia (dated 2019 in TCRdb). With regard to the full study: In roughly half of the longitudinally sequenced T-LGLL patients, canonical activating STAT3 mutations were detected. More than half of T-LGLL patients received one or more immunosuppressive therapy regimens, with hematologic response in about 36% of those treated. To reconstruct clonal hierarchy and dynamics, serial deep sequencing of TCRbeta CDR3 and STAT3 was performed in patients with T-cell large granular lymphocyte leukemia. From an initial cohort of roughly 200 LGL patients, eighteen representative T-LGLL cases were selected for longitudinal TCRbeta and STAT3 sequencing. As controls, the study also included longitudinal sequencing of a couple of patients with natural killer LGL leukemia. Each patient was sequenced at an average of approximately 4.2 time points, ranging from 2 to 8 samplings.

TCRbeta libraries were sequenced on an Illumina MiSeq, averaging about 40,773 productive templates per sample. Multiplex PCR amplification was used to generate TCRbeta CDR3 libraries with the immunoSEQ assay. The study's own analysis went as follows. Following a previously defined approach, repertoire diversity was calculated, and values close to 0 point to extremely monoclonal samples. TCRdb carries this immuneACCESS record with in-frame sequences only. Its versions omit some clonotypes, under half of them owing to an unresolved V gene in the studies checked, with the rest unexplained. D and trimming were read from the DNA, whereas the V and J calls and clone size are those reported in that table. Counted in this sample were fewer than 9,500 clones; roughly four fifths of them appeared once. The ten largest clones represent roughly 25% of the sample. Its CDR3 holds 15 amino acids, cysteine through phenylalanine. The only DNA kept is the CDR3, 45 bases in frame from the first base. V sheds 0 bases and J sheds 1 base, leaving 10 bases between their ends. Via the germline V gene (reference sequence), CDR1 is SGHNT and CDR2 YYREEE.

Study-level results and caveats: At least one immunodominant TCRbeta clonotype was present in every T-LGLL patient, and multiple immunodominant subclonotypes appeared in about half of the T-LGLL patients. Several patients had a dominant TCR clone burden greater than the STAT3 mutant burden, which suggests that the STAT3 mutation arose secondarily within a clone that had already expanded. Since codominant clonotypes persisted in some patients, a small but highly pathogenic clone may have gone undetected. Because no samples were available when a clone first appeared, clonal expansion was inferred from samplings taken at other points. TCR clonotype switching after therapy was observed in about 35% of the 18 patients, and all newly emerging clones were found to be STAT3 wild type. The linking of therapy response to changes in TCR clonal burden was complicated by variable intervals between samplings and differing treatment regimens.

Remarks on this clone: The clone's antigen remains unknown. No base-level quality is on record; no much larger clone is a single base apart.

The same DNA, extracted from blood mononuclear cells, served for both TCR sequencing and STAT3 sequencing. The V and J genes are TRBV5-4 and TRBJ1-2, with the D segment identity uncertain. Specimen: peripheral blood mononuclear cells. This clonotype originated in a middle-aged woman with T-cell large granular lymphocyte leukemia. Some clones in this sample may be carry-over from other donors' samples. The age is the age at diagnosis. The CDR3 amino acid sequence is: CASSLVADRNYGYTF. The nucleotide sequence reads as follows: TGTGCCAGCAGCTTGGTGGCGGACCGTAACTATGGCTACACCTTC.